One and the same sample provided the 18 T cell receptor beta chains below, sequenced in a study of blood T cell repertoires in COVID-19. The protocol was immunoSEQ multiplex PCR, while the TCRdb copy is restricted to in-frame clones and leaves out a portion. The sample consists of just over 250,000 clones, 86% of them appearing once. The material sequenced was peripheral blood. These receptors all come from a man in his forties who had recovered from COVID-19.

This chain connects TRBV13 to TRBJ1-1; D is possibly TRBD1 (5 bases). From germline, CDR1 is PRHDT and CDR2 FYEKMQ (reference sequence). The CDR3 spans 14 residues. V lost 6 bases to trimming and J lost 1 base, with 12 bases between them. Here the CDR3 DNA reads TGTGCCAGCAGACGCAACGGGGGGAACACTGAAGCTTTCTTT. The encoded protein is CASRRNGGNTEAFF.

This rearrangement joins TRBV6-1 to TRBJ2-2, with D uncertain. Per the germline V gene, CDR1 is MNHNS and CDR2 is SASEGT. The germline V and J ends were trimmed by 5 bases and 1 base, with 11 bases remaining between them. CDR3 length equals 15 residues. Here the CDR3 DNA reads TGTGCCAGCAGTACCCCCGTAGAGAACACCGGGGAGCTGTTTTTT. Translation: CASSTPVENTGELFF.

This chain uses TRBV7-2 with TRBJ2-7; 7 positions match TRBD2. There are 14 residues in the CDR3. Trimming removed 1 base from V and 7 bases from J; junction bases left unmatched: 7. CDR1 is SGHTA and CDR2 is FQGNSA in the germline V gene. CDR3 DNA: TGTGCCAGCAGCTTAGGCGGGAGAGGGGAAGAGCAGTACTTC. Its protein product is CASSLGGRGEEQYF.

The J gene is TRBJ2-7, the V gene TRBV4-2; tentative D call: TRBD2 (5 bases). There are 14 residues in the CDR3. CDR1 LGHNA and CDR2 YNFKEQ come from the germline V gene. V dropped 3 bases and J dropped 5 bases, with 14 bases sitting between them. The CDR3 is CASSHRPTGDEQYF. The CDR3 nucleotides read TGTGCCAGCAGCCACCGCCCTACCGGGGACGAGCAGTACTTC.

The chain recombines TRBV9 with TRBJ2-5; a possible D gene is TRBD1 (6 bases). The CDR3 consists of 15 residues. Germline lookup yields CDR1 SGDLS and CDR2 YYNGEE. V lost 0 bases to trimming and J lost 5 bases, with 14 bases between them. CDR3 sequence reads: CASSVVGRGSETQYF. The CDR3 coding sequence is TGTGCCAGCAGCGTAGTGGGAAGGGGGAGCGAGACCCAGTACTTC.

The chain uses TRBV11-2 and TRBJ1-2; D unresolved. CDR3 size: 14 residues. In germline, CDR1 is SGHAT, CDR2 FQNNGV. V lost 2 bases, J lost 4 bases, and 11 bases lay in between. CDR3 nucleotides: TGTGCCAGCAGCTTAAATGGCAGAGGCTATGGCTACACCTTC. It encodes CASSLNGRGYGYTF.

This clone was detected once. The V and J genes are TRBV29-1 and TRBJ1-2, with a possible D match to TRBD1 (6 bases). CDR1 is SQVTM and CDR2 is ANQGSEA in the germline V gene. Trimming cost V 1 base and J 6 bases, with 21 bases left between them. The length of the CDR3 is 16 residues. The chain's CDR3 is CSVEAVTGIRRNGYTF. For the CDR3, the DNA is TGCAGCGTTGAAGCTGTGACAGGTATCAGAAGGAATGGCTACACCTTC.

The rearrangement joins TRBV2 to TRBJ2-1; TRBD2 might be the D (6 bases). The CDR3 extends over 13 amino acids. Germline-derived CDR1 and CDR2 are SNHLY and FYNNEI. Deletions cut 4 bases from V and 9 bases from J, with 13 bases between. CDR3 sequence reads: CASSVQTSSEQFF. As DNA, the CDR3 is TGTGCCAGCAGTGTACAGACTAGTTCTGAGCAGTTCTTC.

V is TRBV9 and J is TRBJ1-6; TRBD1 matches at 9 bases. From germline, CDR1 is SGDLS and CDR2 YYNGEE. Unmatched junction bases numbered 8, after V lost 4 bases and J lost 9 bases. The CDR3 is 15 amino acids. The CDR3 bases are TGTGCCAGCAGCCCCCGGACAGGGGAGGGTTCACCCCTCCACTTT. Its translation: CASSPRTGEGSPLHF.

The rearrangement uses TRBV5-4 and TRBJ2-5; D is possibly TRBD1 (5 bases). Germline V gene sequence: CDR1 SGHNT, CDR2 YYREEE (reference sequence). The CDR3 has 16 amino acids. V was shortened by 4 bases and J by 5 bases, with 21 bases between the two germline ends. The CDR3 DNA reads TGTGCCAGCAGCACAAGCGACAGATCCTTGACGGAGACCCAGTACTTC. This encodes CASSTSDRSLTETQYF.

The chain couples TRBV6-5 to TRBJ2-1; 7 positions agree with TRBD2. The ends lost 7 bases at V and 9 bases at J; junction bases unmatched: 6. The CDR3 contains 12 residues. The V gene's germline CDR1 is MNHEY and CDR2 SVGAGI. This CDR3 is CASNWERGEQFF. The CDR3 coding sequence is TGTGCCAGCAACTGGGAGCGGGGTGAGCAGTTCTTC.

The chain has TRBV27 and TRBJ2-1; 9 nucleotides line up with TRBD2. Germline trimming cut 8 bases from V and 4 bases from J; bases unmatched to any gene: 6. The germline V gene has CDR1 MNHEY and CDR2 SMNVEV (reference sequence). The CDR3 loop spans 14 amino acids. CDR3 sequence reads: CASAIAGEYNEQFF. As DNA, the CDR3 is TGTGCCAGCGCTATAGCGGGAGAGTACAATGAGCAGTTCTTC.

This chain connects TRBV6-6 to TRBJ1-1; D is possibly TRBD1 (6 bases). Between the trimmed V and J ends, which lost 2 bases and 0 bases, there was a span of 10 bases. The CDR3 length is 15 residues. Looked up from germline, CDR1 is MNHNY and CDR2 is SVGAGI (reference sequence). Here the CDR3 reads CASSYVGTMNTEAFF. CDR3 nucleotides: TGTGCCAGCAGTTACGTCGGGACAATGAACACTGAAGCTTTCTTT.

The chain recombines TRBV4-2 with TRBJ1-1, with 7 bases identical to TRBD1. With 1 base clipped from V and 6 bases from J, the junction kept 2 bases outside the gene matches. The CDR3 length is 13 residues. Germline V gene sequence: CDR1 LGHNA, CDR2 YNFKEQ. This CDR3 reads CASSQGRGAEAFF. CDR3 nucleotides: TGTGCCAGCAGCCAAGGCAGGGGGGCTGAAGCTTTCTTT.

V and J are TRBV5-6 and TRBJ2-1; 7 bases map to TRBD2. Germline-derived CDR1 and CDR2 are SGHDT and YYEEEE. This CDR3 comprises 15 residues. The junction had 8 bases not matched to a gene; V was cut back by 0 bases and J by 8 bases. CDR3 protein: CASSLVAGVGDEQFF. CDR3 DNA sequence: TGTGCCAGCAGCTTGGTTGCGGGAGTGGGGGATGAGCAGTTCTTC.

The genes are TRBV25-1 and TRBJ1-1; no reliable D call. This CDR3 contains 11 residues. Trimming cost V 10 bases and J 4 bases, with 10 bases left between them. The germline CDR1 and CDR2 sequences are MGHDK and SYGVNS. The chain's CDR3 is CATSYGTEAFF. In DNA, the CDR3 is TGTGCCACCTCTTACGGCACTGAAGCTTTCTTT.

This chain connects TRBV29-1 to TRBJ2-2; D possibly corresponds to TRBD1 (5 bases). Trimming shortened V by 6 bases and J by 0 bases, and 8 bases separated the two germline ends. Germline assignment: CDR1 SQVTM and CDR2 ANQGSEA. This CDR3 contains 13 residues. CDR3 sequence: CSVQQANTGELFF. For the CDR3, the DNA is TGCAGCGTCCAACAGGCGAACACCGGGGAGCTGTTTTTT.

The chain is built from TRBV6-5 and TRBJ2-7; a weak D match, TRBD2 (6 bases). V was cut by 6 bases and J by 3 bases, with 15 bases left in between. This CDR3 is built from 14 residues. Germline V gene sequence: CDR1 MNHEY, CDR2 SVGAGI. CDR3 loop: CASRGLQSFYEQYF. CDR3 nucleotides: TGTGCCAGCAGAGGACTACAAAGTTTCTACGAGCAGTACTTC.